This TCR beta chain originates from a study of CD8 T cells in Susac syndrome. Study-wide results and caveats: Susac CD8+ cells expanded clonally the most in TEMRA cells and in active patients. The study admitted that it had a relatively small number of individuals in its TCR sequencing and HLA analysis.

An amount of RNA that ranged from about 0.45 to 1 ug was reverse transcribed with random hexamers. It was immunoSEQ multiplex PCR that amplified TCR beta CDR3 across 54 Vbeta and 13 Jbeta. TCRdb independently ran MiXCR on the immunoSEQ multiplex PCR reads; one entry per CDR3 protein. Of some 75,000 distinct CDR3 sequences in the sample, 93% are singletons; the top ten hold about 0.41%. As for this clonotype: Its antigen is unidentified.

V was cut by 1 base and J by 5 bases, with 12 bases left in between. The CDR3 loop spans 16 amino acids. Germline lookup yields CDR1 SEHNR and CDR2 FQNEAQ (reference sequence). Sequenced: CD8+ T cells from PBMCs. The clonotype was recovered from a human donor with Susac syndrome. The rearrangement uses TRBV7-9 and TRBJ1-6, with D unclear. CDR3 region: CASSLDRGLDNSPLHF. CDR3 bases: TGTGCCAGCAGCTTAGACCGGGGATTAGATAATTCACCCCTCCACTTT.